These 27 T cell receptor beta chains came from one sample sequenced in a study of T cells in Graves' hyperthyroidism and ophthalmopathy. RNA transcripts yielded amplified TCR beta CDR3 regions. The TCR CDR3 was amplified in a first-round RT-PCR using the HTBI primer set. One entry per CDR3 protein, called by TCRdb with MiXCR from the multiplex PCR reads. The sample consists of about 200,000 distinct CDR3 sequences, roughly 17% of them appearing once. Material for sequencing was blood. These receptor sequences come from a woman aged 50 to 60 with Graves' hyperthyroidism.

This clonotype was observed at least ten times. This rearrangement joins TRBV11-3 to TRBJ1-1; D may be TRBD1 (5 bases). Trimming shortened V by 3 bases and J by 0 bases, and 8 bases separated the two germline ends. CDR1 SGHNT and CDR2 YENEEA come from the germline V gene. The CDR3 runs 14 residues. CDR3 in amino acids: CASSFDSLNTEAFF. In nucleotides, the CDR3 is TGTGCCAGCAGCTTCGACAGCTTGAACACTGAAGCTTTCTTT.

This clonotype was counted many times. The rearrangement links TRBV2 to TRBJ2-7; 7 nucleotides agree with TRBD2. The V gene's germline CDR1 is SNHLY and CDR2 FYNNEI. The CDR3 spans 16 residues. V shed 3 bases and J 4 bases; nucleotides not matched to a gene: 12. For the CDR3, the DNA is TGTGCCAGCAGTGAGAGGACTAGGCCGATCCCATACGAGCAGTACTTC. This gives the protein CASSERTRPIPYEQYF.

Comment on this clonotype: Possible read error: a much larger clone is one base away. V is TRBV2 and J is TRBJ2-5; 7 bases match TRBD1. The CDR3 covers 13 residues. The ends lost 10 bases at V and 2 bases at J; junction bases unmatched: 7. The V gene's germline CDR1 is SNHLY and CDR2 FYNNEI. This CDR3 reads CANMTGPQETQYF. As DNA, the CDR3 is TGTGCCAACATGACAGGGCCTCAAGAGACCCAGTACTTC.

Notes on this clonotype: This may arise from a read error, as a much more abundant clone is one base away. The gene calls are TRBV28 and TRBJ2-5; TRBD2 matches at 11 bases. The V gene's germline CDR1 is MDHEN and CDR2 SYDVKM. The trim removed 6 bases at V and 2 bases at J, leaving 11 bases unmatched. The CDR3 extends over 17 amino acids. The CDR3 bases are TGTGCCAGCAGATATACCTGGACTAGCGGGTTTCAAGAGACCCAGTACTTC. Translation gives CASRYTWTSGFQETQYF.

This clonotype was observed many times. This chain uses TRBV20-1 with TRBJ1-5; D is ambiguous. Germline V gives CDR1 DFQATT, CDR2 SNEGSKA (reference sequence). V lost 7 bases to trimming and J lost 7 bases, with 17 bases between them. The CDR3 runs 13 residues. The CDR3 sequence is CSVLSVAMQPQHF. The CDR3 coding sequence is TGCAGTGTACTCTCGGTCGCTATGCAGCCCCAGCATTTT.

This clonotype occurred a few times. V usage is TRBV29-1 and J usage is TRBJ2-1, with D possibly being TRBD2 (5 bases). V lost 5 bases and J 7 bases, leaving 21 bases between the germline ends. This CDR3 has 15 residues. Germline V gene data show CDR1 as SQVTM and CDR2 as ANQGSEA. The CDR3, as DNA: TGCAGCGTTATATATTGGGGAGAATATCATAATGAGCAGTTCTTC. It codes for CSVIYWGEYHNEQFF.

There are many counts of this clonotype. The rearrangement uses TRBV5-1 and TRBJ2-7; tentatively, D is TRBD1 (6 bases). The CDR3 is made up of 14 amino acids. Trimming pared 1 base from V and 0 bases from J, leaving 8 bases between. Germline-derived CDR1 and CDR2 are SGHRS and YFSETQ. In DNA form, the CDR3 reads TGCGCCAGCAGCTTGCCAGGGGTCTCCTACGAGCAGTACTTC. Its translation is CASSLPGVSYEQYF.

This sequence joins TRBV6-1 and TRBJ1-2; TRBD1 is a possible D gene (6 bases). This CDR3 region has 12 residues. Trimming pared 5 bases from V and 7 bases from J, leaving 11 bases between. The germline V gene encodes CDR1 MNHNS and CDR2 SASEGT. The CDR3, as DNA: TGTGCCAGCAGTCAGGTGGGGGCTGGCTACACCTTC. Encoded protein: CASSQVGAGYTF.

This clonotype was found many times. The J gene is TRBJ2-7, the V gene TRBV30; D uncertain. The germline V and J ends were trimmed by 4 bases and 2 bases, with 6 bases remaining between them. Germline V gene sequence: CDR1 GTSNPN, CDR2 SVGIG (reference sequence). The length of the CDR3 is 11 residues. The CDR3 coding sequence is TGTGCCTGGACTACCGCCTACGAGCAGTACTTC. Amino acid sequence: CAWTTAYEQYF.

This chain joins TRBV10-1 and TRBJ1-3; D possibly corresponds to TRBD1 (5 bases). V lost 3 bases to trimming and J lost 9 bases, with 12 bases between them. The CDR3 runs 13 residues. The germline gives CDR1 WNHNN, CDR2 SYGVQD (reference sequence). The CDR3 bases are TGCGCCAGCAGTGACGGGACGCTCGGCACCATATATTTT. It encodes CASSDGTLGTIYF.

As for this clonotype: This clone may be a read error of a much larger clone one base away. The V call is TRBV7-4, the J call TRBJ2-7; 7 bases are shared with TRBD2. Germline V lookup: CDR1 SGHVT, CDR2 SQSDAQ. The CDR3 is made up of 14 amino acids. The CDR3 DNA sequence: TGTGTCAGCAGCTTAGGCGGGAGAACCTACGAGCAGTACTTC. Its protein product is CVSSLGGRTYEQYF.

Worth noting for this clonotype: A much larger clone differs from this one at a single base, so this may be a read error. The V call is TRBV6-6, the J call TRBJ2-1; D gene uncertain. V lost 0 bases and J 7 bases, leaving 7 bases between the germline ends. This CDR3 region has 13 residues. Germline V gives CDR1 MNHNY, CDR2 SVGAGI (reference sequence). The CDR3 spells CASSYSRRNEQFF. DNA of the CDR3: TGTGCCAGCAGTTACTCGAGGCGTAATGAGCAGTTCTTC.

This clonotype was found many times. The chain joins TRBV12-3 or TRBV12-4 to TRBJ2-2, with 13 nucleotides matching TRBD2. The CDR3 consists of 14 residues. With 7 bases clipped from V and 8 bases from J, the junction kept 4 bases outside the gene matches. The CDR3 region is CASTGLAGPGELFF. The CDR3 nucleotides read TGTGCCAGCACGGGACTAGCGGGACCTGGGGAGCTGTTTTTT.

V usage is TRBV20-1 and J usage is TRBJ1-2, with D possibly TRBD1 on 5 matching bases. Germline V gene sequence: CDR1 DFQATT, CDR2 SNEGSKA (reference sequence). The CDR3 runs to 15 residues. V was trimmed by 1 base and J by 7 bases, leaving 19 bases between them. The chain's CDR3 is CSARGTGTWGSGYTF. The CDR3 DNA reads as TGCAGTGCTAGAGGGACCGGGACGTGGGGGAGTGGCTACACCTTC.

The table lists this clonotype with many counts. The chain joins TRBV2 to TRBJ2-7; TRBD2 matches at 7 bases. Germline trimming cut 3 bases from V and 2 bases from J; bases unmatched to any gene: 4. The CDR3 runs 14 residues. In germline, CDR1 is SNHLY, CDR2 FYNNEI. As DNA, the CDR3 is TGTGCCAGCAGTGATTCGGGAGGCCCCTACGAGCAGTACTTC. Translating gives CASSDSGGPYEQYF. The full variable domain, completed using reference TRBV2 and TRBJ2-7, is EPEVTQTPSHQVTQMGQEVILRCVPISNHLYFYWYRQILGQKVEFLVSFYNNEISEKSEIFDDQFSVERPDGSNFTLKIRSTKLEDSAMYFCASSDSGGPYEQYFGPGTRLTVT.

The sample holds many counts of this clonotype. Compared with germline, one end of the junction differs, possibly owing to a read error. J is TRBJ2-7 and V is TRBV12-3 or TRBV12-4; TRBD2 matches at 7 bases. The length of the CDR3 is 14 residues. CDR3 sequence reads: CASSLGGSSYEQYF. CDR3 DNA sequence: TGTGCCAGCAGCTTAGGCGGGAGCTCCTACGAGCAGTACTTC.

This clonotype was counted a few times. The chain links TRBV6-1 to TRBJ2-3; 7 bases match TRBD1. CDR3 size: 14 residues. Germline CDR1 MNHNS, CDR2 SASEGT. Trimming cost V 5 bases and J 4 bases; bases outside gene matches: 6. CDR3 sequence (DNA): TGTGCCAGCAGTAGAGAAGGGGGCGCAGATACGCAGTATTTT. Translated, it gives CASSREGGADTQYF.

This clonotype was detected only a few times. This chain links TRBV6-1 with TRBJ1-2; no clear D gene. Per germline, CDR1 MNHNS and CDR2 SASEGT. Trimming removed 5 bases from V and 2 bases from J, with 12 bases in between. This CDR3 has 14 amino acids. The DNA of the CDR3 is TGTGCCAGCAGTCGAAGGGTTCGAAACTATGGCTACACCTTC. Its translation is CASSRRVRNYGYTF.

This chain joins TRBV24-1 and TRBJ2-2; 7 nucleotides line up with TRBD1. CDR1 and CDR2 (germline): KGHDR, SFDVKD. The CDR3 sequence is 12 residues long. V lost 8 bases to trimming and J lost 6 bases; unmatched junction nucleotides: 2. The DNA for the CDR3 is TGTGCCACCAATACAGGGGCCGGGGAGCTGTTTTTT. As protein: CATNTGAGELFF.

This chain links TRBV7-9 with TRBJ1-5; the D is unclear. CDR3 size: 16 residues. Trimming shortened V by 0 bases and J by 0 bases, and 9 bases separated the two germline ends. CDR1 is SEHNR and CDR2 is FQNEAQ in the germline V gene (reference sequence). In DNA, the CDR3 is TGTGCCAGCAGCTTAGCGCATGGAAATAGCAATCAGCCCCAGCATTTT. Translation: CASSLAHGNSNQPQHF.

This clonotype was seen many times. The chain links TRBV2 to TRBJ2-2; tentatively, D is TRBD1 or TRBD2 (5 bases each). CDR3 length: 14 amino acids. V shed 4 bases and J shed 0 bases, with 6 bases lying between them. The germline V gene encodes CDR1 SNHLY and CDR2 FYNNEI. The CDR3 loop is CASSAGPNTGELFF. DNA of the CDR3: TGTGCCAGCAGTGCGGGGCCGAACACCGGGGAGCTGTTTTTT.

In DNA, the CDR3 is TGCGCCAGCAGTACAGGAGACTCTGGGGCCAACGTCCTGACTTTC. Translating it yields CASSTGDSGANVLTF. This chain uses TRBV5-1 with TRBJ2-6; tentatively, D is TRBD1 (5 bases). Trimming pared 5 bases from V and 0 bases from J, leaving 9 bases between. The CDR3 has 15 residues. Germline loops: CDR1 SGHRS, CDR2 YFSETQ.

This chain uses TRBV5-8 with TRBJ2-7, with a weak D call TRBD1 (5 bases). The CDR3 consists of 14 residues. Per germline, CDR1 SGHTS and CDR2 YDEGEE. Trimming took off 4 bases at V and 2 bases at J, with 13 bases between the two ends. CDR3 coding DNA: TGTGCCAGCAGCCAGAGACAGAATCCCTACGAGCAGTACTTC. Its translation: CASSQRQNPYEQYF.

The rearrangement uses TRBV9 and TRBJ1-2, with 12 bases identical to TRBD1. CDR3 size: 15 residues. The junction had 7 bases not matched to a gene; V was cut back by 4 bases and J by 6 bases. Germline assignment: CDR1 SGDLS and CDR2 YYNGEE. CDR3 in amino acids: CASSTGTGGANGYTF. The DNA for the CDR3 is TGTGCCAGCAGCACTGGGACAGGGGGCGCGAATGGCTACACCTTC.

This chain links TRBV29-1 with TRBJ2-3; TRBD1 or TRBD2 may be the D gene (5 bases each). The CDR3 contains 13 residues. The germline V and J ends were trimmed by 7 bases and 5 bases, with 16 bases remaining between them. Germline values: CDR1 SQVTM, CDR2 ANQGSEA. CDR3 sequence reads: CSGVGWGRDTQYF. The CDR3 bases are TGCAGCGGTGTGGGATGGGGGAGAGATACGCAGTATTTT.

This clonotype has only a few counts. The CDR3 region has the DNA TGCGCCAGCAGCCAGAACCTGGGACAGGACTATGGCTACACCTTC. It specifies CASSQNLGQDYGYTF. The V gene is TRBV5-1, the J gene TRBJ1-2, with 8 bases fitting TRBD1. J lost 3 bases, V lost 4 bases, and 8 bases had no gene match. Germline loops: CDR1 SGHRS, CDR2 YFSETQ. The CDR3 loop spans 15 amino acids.

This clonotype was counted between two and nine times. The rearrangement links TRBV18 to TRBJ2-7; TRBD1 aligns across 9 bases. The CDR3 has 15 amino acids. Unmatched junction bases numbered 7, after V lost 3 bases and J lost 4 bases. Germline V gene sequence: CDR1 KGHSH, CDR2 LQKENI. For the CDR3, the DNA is TGTGCCAGCTCACCGGGAGGGACAGGGAGGTACGAGCAGTACTTC. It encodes CASSPGGTGRYEQYF.